This is a list of T cell receptor beta chains from one sample in a study of human T cells and chemical hapten exposure. One entry per CDR3 protein results from TCRdb running MiXCR on the RACE reads. The sample contains about 93,000 distinct CDR3 sequences, approximately 8.2% of which appear only once. The sequencing input was whole blood. Receptors were obtained from a female donor in good health. Some clones in this sample may be carry-over from other donors' samples. Both conserved end residues are part of each CDR3. The D gene is left open where the match is weak. Only some rows state a clone size, as once, few, many or a class for expanded clones.

J gene	V gene	D gene	clone size	CDR3 protein	CDR3 DNA
TRBJ1-1	TRBV20-1	-	-	CSAITDRNTEAFF	TGCAGTGCTATAACGGACAGGAACACTGAAGCTTTCTTT
TRBJ2-7	TRBV4-1	-	many	CASSQGMGYEQYF	TGCGCCAGCAGCCAAGGGATGGGGTACGAGCAGTACTTC
TRBJ1-1	TRBV18	-	-	CASSLMDTEAFF	TGTGCCAGCTCTCTGATGGACACTGAAGCTTTCTTT
TRBJ2-5	TRBV15	-	many	CATSNSVSRETQYF	TGTGCCACCAGCAATTCTGTTTCACGGGAGACCCAGTACTTC
TRBJ1-5	TRBV20-1	TRBD1	few	CSAILTGGRSQPQNF	TGCAGTGCGATCCTAACAGGGGGCAGGAGTCAGCCCCAGAATTTT
TRBJ1-1	TRBV6-6	TRBD1	many	CASSYDRGWTEAFF	TGTGCCAGCAGCTACGACAGGGGTTGGACTGAAGCTTTCTTT
TRBJ2-1	TRBV5-1	-	many	CASSLDRHNEQFF	TGCGCCAGCAGCTTGGACCGTCACAATGAGCAGTTCTTC
TRBJ1-4	TRBV20-1	-	few	CSARDPRDLNEKLFF	TGCAGTGCTAGAGATCCCCGGGACCTTAATGAAAAACTGTTTTTT
TRBJ2-1	TRBV29-1	TRBD1	-	CSVEMGQVHNEQFF	TGCAGCGTTGAAATGGGACAGGTGCACAATGAGCAGTTCTTC
TRBJ2-7	TRBV29-1	TRBD1	few	CSARTGGKYEQYF	TGCAGCGCCCGGACAGGGGGGAAATACGAGCAGTACTTC
TRBJ2-1	TRBV5-5	-	few	CASSLEDKGYNEQFF	TGTGCCAGCAGCTTGGAAGACAAGGGCTACAATGAGCAGTTCTTC
TRBJ1-6	TRBV2	-	many	CASKGSSYNSPLHF	TGTGCCAGCAAAGGGAGCTCCTATAATTCACCCCTCCACTTT
TRBJ1-5	TRBV5-6	-	-	CASSLSVVSNQPQHF	TGTGCCAGCAGCTTAAGCGTTGTTAGCAATCAGCCCCAGCATTTT
TRBJ1-1	TRBV20-1	TRBD1	-	CSARDPSGGRNTEAFF	TGCAGTGCTAGAGATCCCTCAGGGGGACGAAACACTGAAGCTTTCTTT
TRBJ2-1	TRBV29-1	TRBD2	-	CSVVATGTSGSEQFF	TGCAGCGTTGTTGCAACCGGGACTAGCGGGAGTGAGCAGTTCTTC
TRBJ1-2	TRBV20-1	-	few	CSARGQGVYTF	TGCAGTGCTAGAGGGCAGGGCGTCTACACCTTC
TRBJ2-1	TRBV12-3/TRBV12-4	-	-	CASSPTGYNEQFF	TGTGCCAGCAGTCCGACAGGTTACAATGAGCAGTTCTTC
TRBJ2-3	TRBV2	TRBD2	-	CASNVAGVEDTQYF	TGTGCCAGTAATGTGGCGGGAGTAGAAGATACGCAGTATTTT
TRBJ1-2	TRBV4-1	-	-	CASSQEDSNYGYTF	TGCGCCAGCAGCCAAGAGGACAGCAACTATGGCTACACCTTC
TRBJ1-2	TRBV20-1	-	few	CSALALRGEGYGYTF	TGCAGTGCTCTGGCCCTTCGAGGGGAGGGTTATGGCTACACCTTC
TRBJ2-1	TRBV20-1	-	-	CSASGPSNEQFF	TGCAGTGCTAGCGGCCCTAGCAATGAGCAGTTCTTC
TRBJ2-1	TRBV20-1	TRBD1	-	CSARTGQLVNEQFF	TGCAGTGCCAGGACGGGACAGCTGGTCAATGAGCAGTTCTTC
TRBJ2-5	TRBV5-1	TRBD2	-	CASSPRSGRAGETQYF	TGCGCCAGCAGCCCACGTAGCGGGAGGGCCGGTGAGACCCAGTACTTC
TRBJ1-2	TRBV29-1	-	-	CSVEDRTASYGYTF	TGCAGCGTTGAAGATAGAACCGCGAGTTATGGCTACACCTTC
TRBJ2-2	TRBV7-9	-	many	CASRPSGGTGELFF	TGTGCCAGCAGACCTAGTGGGGGCACCGGGGAGCTGTTTTTT
TRBJ2-3	TRBV7-2	TRBD2	-	CASSSPLAGGGTDTQYF	TGTGCCAGCAGCTCGCCCCTAGCGGGAGGAGGCACAGATACGCAGTATTTT
TRBJ2-5	TRBV28	TRBD1	-	CASSPRDRGLQETQYF	TGTGCCAGCAGTCCCCGGGACAGGGGGCTTCAAGAGACCCAGTACTTC
TRBJ2-2	TRBV6-2/TRBV6-3	-	many	CASSYKLPGELFF	TGTGCCAGCAGTTACAAGCTCCCCGGGGAGCTGTTTTTT
TRBJ2-7	TRBV20-1	TRBD1	-	CSARHRDSAYEQYF	TGCAGTGCTCGGCACCGGGACAGCGCCTACGAGCAGTACTTC
TRBJ2-3	TRBV5-4	-	few	CASSDRSDTQYF	TGTGCCAGCAGCGACAGATCAGATACGCAGTATTTT
TRBJ2-1	TRBV9	TRBD2	-	CASSVAGTSGTPYNEQFF	TGTGCCAGCAGCGTAGCTGGGACTAGCGGGACCCCTTACAATGAGCAGTTCTTC
TRBJ2-3	TRBV29-1	-	-	CSVDPLDLRSGYRFTDTQYF	TGCAGCGTTGATCCCTTGGATCTTAGGAGCGGCTACCGATTCACAGATACGCAGTATTTT
TRBJ1-1	TRBV29-1	-	-	CSVEALRRNTEAFF	TGCAGCGTTGAAGCTCTACGGAGGAACACTGAAGCTTTCTTT
TRBJ2-1	TRBV6-1	TRBD2	few	CASSEGGSGRGREQFF	TGTGCCAGCAGTGAAGGAGGTAGCGGGAGAGGCAGGGAGCAGTTCTTC
TRBJ1-5	TRBV28	-	many	CASSSDGNQPQHF	TGTGCCAGCAGTTCTGACGGCAATCAGCCCCAGCATTTT
TRBJ2-7	TRBV28	TRBD2	few	CASRGLAGGISYEQYF	TGTGCCAGCAGGGGACTAGCGGGAGGGATATCCTACGAGCAGTACTTC
TRBJ2-1	TRBV5-6	-	few	CASSLDANSYNEQFF	TGTGCCAGCAGCTTGGACGCCAACTCCTACAATGAGCAGTTCTTC
TRBJ1-1	TRBV7-2	TRBD1	-	CASSGRGTVETEAFF	TGTGCCAGCAGCGGAAGGGGGACAGTTGAAACTGAAGCTTTCTTT
TRBJ1-5	TRBV30	-	-	CAWSPGQYQPQHF	TGTGCCTGGAGTCCCGGACAGTATCAGCCCCAGCATTTT
TRBJ1-6	TRBV6-6	-	few	CASRGLGQAFNSPLHF	TGTGCCAGCAGGGGATTGGGACAAGCCTTTAATTCACCCCTCCACTTT
TRBJ1-1	TRBV10-3	-	medium-sized	CAISDGGAGNTEAFF	TGTGCCATCAGTGATGGGGGGGCCGGGAACACTGAAGCTTTCTTT
TRBJ1-1	TRBV24-1	-	-	CATSDFANTEAFF	TGTGCCACCAGTGATTTCGCGAACACTGAAGCTTTCTTT